Detailed here is one TCR beta chain. Its antigen is currently not known. Per-base qualities were not stored, and no clone one base away is much larger. The sample belongs to a study of shared clonotypes between healthy human individuals (dated by TCRdb to between 2020 and 2021). In the study overall: A few men and two women, aged 18 to 49 years, made up the cohort. Blood TCR repertoires of roughly 5 healthy adults were deeply sequenced to estimate repertoire size and the extent of clonotype sharing between individuals. For each donor, CD4 naive and CD4 memory were each run on three plates, CD8 naive on two plates, and CD8 memory on one plate. To increase sequencing depth and limit assay-specific biases, different laboratories used diverse techniques to prepare libraries and sequence TCR repertoires. Per donor, leukapheresis produced somewhere between about 0.94 and 9.5 billion PBMCs.

The germline V gene specifies MDHEN as CDR1 and SYDVKM as CDR2. Germline trimming amounts to 6 bases on V and 4 bases on J, with 3 as the count of junction bases outside the gene matches. The CDR3 spans 14 residues, from the cysteine through the phenylalanine. Kept here is only the CDR3 DNA, which spans 42 bases and is read in frame from base 1. Healthy HIV-negative adults with no recently reported acute infections or vaccinations were included as donors. Only Caucasian adults living in Nashville, Tennessee, USA were represented among the donors. CD4+ T cells were enriched by magnetic negative selection; naive cells were then positively selected on CD45RA, and the negative fraction formed the memory subset. Blood was obtained by leukapheresis, after which PBMCs were separated by Ficoll-Histopaque density gradient centrifugation and cryopreserved in liquid nitrogen vapor phase. Purity and quantity of every magnetically sorted T cell population were checked by analytical flow cytometry. Genomic DNA was isolated from every sorted fraction and measured by UV absorbance on a Nanodrop 2000c.

Results the study describes overall, beyond this receptor: Pairwise subsampling indicated that sequencing depth was expected to affect the degree of clonotype sharing among donors. Only blood was sampled, and tissue TCR repertoires likely differ from those in blood. Because the study included a small number of donors, the genetic and exposure-history diversity represented was limited. Rarefaction of sorted-subset datasets indicated incomplete sequencing despite the large sequencing depth. Naive subsets generally had larger estimated clonotype richness than memory subsets did. Across a handful of donors, roughly 5.4% of naive CD4, roughly 3.8% of naive CD8, 2.3% of memory CD4, and about 0.44% of memory CD8 clonotypes were shared. Clonotypes shared by all four sorted-subset donors showed higher generation probabilities than non-shared clonotypes.

Using the deep immunoSEQ assay, multiplex PCR amplified TCR CDR3 regions from genomic DNA. Genomic DNA extracted from each cell subset was distributed evenly over all wells of several immunoSEQ 96-well plates, and each plate served as one replicate. For sorted subsets, about 200 ng genomic DNA, equal to about 30,000 T cell genomes, was loaded into each replicate PCR. Purified libraries were quantified with a Qubit 3.0 fluorometer, sized on a Bioanalyzer 2100, and re-quantified with the KAPA Library Quantification kit. Each immunoSEQ 96-well plate was sequenced on its own single-read 150-cycle Illumina NextSeq 550 flow cell. The original methods were these. The immunoSEQ output contained only junctional sequences without quality scores, so filtering could not match that applied to full-length reads. Sequences were annotated with PyIR, a Python wrapper for IgBLAST v1.9, using IMGT germline references to assign V/J genes and CDR3. Reads were removed for weak V/J assignments (E-value above 1e-6), missing CDR3, stop codons, out-of-frame junctions, or ambiguous translated residues. V3J clonotypes were defined as sequences sharing the same inferred V gene, J gene, and CDR3 amino acid sequence. To compute the percentage overlap between repertoires, the number of shared unique clonotypes was divided by the size of the smaller repertoire. Repertoire richness was assessed with RTK rarefaction, the Chao1 estimator, and Recon v2.1 estimates of unobserved clonotypes. OLGA was used to compute generation probabilities for all TCRbeta clonotypes that the gDNA method yielded from four donors. Entries here come from immuneACCESS through TCRdb and include only in-frame sequences with V and J called. Some clones fail to appear in such tables; in the studies checked, an unresolved V gene covers under half of the shortfall, and the cause of the remainder is unknown. V, J and clone size reflect that table, while D and trimming were determined from the DNA. In this sample the table shows roughly 1 million clones, roughly 80% of which occur a single time. The ten largest clones represent around 1.5% of the sample.

This clonotype was sampled from a man between 18 and 29 years old in good health. Sequenced: memory CD4+ T cells sorted from blood. The label giving this sample's cell subset or site can be read as: CD45RA-negative fraction. This chain joins TRBV28 to TRBJ2-2; 9 bases in between match TRBD1. The CDR3 protein: CASSGTGSTGELFF. The bases are TGTGCCAGCAGCGGGACAGGGAGCACCGGGGAGCTGTTTTTT.